This T cell receptor beta chain was sequenced for a study of response to subunit inactivated influenza vaccine. There are a few counts of this clonotype. TCRdb processed the RT-PCR reads anew with MiXCR; each CDR3 protein has one entry. The sample includes 450,000 to 600,000 distinct CDR3 sequences, around 8% of them seen just once. CDR3 length: 16 residues. Germline V gene lookup returns CDR1 MGHRA and CDR2 YSYEKL. V was pared by 10 bases and J by 0 bases, with 18 bases between. Sequencing used PBMCs from blood, obtained about 23 months after vaccination. The origin of this receptor is a man aged 50 to 75 who received an inactivated influenza vaccine. V and J are TRBV4-1 and TRBJ2-2, with D possibly TRBD1 on 6 matching bases. The CDR3: CATRGLGRANTGELFF. CDR3 nucleotide sequence: TGCGCCACCAGGGGCCTGGGCAGGGCGAACACCGGGGAGCTGTTTTTT.